This T cell receptor beta chain is from a study of T cells in Graves' hyperthyroidism and ophthalmopathy. In germline, CDR1 is MNHNS, CDR2 SASEGT. The CDR3 has 14 residues. The junction had 5 bases not matched to a gene; V was cut back by 6 bases and J by 1 base. RNA transcripts yielded amplified TCR beta CDR3 regions. The HTBI primer set served for first-round RT-PCR of the TCR CDR3. In TCRdb, the multiplex PCR reads were re-called with MiXCR into one record per CDR3 protein. This sample has fewer than 400,000 distinct CDR3 sequences, with approximately 17% found just once. This clonotype has a count of ten or more.

This sequence joins TRBV6-1 and TRBJ2-5, with TRBD2 matching over 7 bases. The receptor was isolated from a man aged 30-40 years with Graves' hyperthyroidism. Sequenced sample: blood. The CDR3 spells CASRVSGTQETQYF. CDR3 in DNA: TGTGCCAGCAGGGTGAGCGGGACCCAAGAGACCCAGTACTTC.